This passage covers 23 T cell receptor beta chains from one sample sequenced in a study of T cell responses to AZD1222 COVID-19 vaccine (dated by TCRdb to about 2021). To prepare the library, the immunoSEQ multiplex PCR assay was applied. Drawn from immuneACCESS, this table holds only the in-frame rearrangements with V and J called that TCRdb kept. Clones are partly lost; checked studies trace under half to an unresolved V gene and leave the rest unexplained. The sample has over 40,000 clones on record, about 81% of them singletons. The top ten clonotypes cover 25% to 30% of the sample. The sample's time point, from its label and the paper: baseline before first vaccination. This specimen was peripheral blood, taken on day 0 of AZD1222 vaccination. All receptors come from an adult in good health.

The chain carries TRBV6-6 and TRBJ2-7, with a tentative D call TRBD1 (5 bases). Germline CDR1 is MNHNY and CDR2 is SVGAGI (reference sequence). The CDR3 is made up of 14 amino acids. The V end was cut by 6 bases, the J end by 7 bases, with 19 bases between. Written as DNA, the CDR3 is TGTGCCAGCAGCCAACAGGTCCTCAAGGAGGAGCAGTACTTC. It encodes CASSQQVLKEEQYF.

This chain uses TRBV5-1 with TRBJ2-1; no definite D call. The CDR3 has 13 amino acids. The V gene lost 0 bases and the J gene lost 5 bases, with 6 bases spanning the gap. The germline V gene has CDR1 SGHRS and CDR2 YFSETQ. The CDR3, as DNA: TGCGCCAGCAGCTTGGCAACGGACAATGAGCAGTTCTTC. Translation gives CASSLATDNEQFF.

This clone has only one observation. The rearrangement links TRBV5-5 to TRBJ1-2; D remains ambiguous. V lost 7 bases to trimming and J lost 0 bases, with 10 bases between them. Germline values: CDR1 SGHKS, CDR2 YYEKEE (reference sequence). The CDR3 has 13 residues. Here the CDR3 reads CASSERANYGYTF. The CDR3 nucleotides are TGTGCCAGCTCCGAACGCGCTAACTATGGCTACACCTTC.

The chain couples TRBV19 to TRBJ1-2, with TRBD1 identical over 8 bases. Germline CDR1 reads LNHDA; CDR2 reads SQIVND (reference sequence). Trimming at V came to 3 bases and at J to 5 bases, leaving 8 bases not matched to a gene. The CDR3 spans 15 residues. This CDR3 is CASSINGQGGYGYTF. CDR3 nucleotide sequence: TGTGCCAGTAGTATCAATGGACAGGGAGGATATGGCTACACCTTC.

The chain is built from TRBV28 and TRBJ1-2; D is undetermined. V lost 2 bases, J lost 6 bases, and 19 bases lay in between. This CDR3 region has 16 residues. The V gene's germline CDR1 is MDHEN and CDR2 SYDVKM. The CDR3 protein is CASSLPEGDVVNGYTF. DNA of the CDR3: TGTGCCAGCAGTTTACCCGAGGGAGATGTGGTCAATGGCTACACCTTC.

V and J are TRBV18 and TRBJ2-7; 11 bases are shared with TRBD2. V shed 1 base, J shed 4 bases, and the junction held 15 bases outside the gene matches. The CDR3 covers 19 residues. The V gene's germline CDR1 is KGHSH and CDR2 LQKENI. CDR3 nucleotide sequence: TGTGCCAGCTCACCACTCGGGACTAGCGGACTAACTCTGGGGTACGAGCAGTACTTC. Amino acids: CASSPLGTSGLTLGYEQYF.

The rearrangement joins TRBV5-1 to TRBJ2-5, with 7 bases fitting TRBD2. Per germline, CDR1 SGHRS and CDR2 YFSETQ. J lost 3 bases, V lost 6 bases, and 8 bases had no gene match. The CDR3 length is 14 residues. The CDR3 is CASNLGGNEETQYF. CDR3 bases: TGCGCCAGCAATTTGGGAGGGAATGAAGAGACCCAGTACTTC.

This rearrangement joins TRBV10-1 to TRBJ2-7; D is uncertain. CDR1 is WNHNN and CDR2 is SYGVQD in the germline V gene (reference sequence). Trimming took 9 bases from V and 6 from J, leaving 12 bases between them. There are 11 residues in the CDR3. The CDR3 region has the DNA TGCGCCAGGGCCCTTGTAGGCGAGCAGTACTTC. Amino acid sequence: CARALVGEQYF.

A few counts support this clone. The chain has TRBV10-1 and TRBJ2-1, with 8 bases aligning to TRBD2. Germline trimming cut 4 bases from V and 4 bases from J; bases unmatched to any gene: 3. In germline, CDR1 is WNHNN, CDR2 SYGVQD (reference sequence). The length of the CDR3 is 14 residues. The CDR3 protein is CASSASGPYNEQFF. The CDR3 nucleotides read TGCGCCAGCAGTGCTAGCGGGCCTTACAATGAGCAGTTCTTC.

This chain links TRBV12-3 or TRBV12-4 with TRBJ1-2, with no clear D. The length of the CDR3 is 13 residues. V dropped 5 bases and J dropped 7 bases, with 14 bases sitting between them. CDR3 DNA sequence: TGTGCCAGCAGTCCAAATGCTGGAGGTGGCTACACCTTC. Encoded protein: CASSPNAGGGYTF.

V usage is TRBV7-9 and J usage is TRBJ1-3, with D unresolved. The CDR3 is 14 residues long. V lost 6 bases and J 4 bases, leaving 13 bases between the germline ends. CDR1 SEHNR and CDR2 FQNEAQ come from the germline V gene (reference sequence). The CDR3: CASSSIGSGNTIYF. The CDR3 DNA reads TGTGCCAGCAGTTCGATAGGGTCGGGAAACACCATATATTTT.

This clone has only a few counts. J is TRBJ1-1 and V is TRBV3-1 (or the pseudogene TRBV3-2), with D uncertain. The CDR3 extends over 15 amino acids. CDR1 LGHDT and CDR2 YNNKEL come from the germline V gene (reference sequence). With 8 bases removed from V and 1 base from J, the gap between germline ends came to 17 bases. CDR3 sequence (DNA): TGTGCCAGCTCGCAAGGCAAGGCACGGAACACTGAAGCTTTCTTT. Translating gives CASSQGKARNTEAFF.

This chain joins TRBV6-6 and TRBJ1-2; 8 bases align to TRBD1. Germline CDR1 reads MNHNY; CDR2 reads SVGAGI (reference sequence). There are 16 residues in the CDR3. Germline trimming cut 0 bases from V and 4 bases from J; bases unmatched to any gene: 7. CDR3 sequence (DNA): TGTGCCAGCAGTTACTCGACAGGGGTTGGGGGCTATGGCTACACCTTC. Protein product: CASSYSTGVGGYGYTF.

The rearrangement joins TRBV5-1 to TRBJ1-4; D may be TRBD1 (5 bases). Trimming shortened V by 4 bases and J by 5 bases, and 12 bases separated the two germline ends. From germline, CDR1 is SGHRS and CDR2 YFSETQ. The CDR3 consists of 14 residues. The CDR3 loop is CASSPGTQNEKLFF. CDR3 DNA: TGCGCCAGCAGCCCCGGGACGCAGAATGAAAAACTGTTTTTT.

V gene TRBV5-1 combines with J gene TRBJ2-2, with 8 bases fitting TRBD2. V lost 4 bases to trimming and J lost 1 base; unmatched junction nucleotides: 3. This CDR3 has 15 residues. CDR1 is SGHRS, CDR2 YFSETQ, per germline. The CDR3 sequence: CASSRTSGNTGELFF. CDR3 coding DNA: TGCGCCAGCAGCCGCACTAGCGGGAACACCGGGGAGCTGTTTTTT.

V and J are TRBV11-2 and TRBJ1-6; D is ambiguous. The ends were cut back, 0 bases at V and 9 bases at J, with 9 bases in the middle. Germline CDR1 is SGHAT and CDR2 is FQNNGV. This CDR3 contains 14 residues. The CDR3 coding sequence is TGTGCCAGCAGCTTAGATCTCTGGAGTTCACCCCTCCACTTT. Amino acid sequence: CASSLDLWSSPLHF.

This chain joins TRBV14 and TRBJ2-7; TRBD2 agrees at 8 bases. Germline V lookup: CDR1 SGHDN, CDR2 FVKESK. The CDR3 extends over 18 amino acids. With 0 bases clipped from V and 0 bases from J, the junction kept 10 bases outside the gene matches. CDR3 DNA: TGTGCCAGCAGCCAAGATTCACTAGCGGTAAGGAGCTCCTACGAGCAGTACTTC. This translates into CASSQDSLAVRSSYEQYF.

The CDR3 spells CASRDSPPTDTQYF. In DNA form, the CDR3 reads TGTGCCAGTCGGGACAGCCCTCCCACAGATACGCAGTATTTT. The chain carries TRBV19 and TRBJ2-3, with 7 positions matching TRBD1. V lost 8 bases and J lost 2; bases outside the gene matches: 7. The germline V gene has CDR1 LNHDA and CDR2 SQIVND (reference sequence). The CDR3 length is 14 residues.

This clone occurred once. V gene TRBV7-3 combines with J gene TRBJ2-2; the D is unclear. The germline CDR1 and CDR2 sequences are SGHTA and FQGTGA. The CDR3 loop spans 15 amino acids. V lost 0 bases and J 3 bases, leaving 8 bases between the germline ends. For the CDR3, the DNA is TGTGCCAGCAGCTTAACAAGGGATTACACCGGGGAGCTGTTTTTT. Translation: CASSLTRDYTGELFF. Full variable domain (missing parts from reference TRBV7-3 and TRBJ2-2): GAGVSQTPSNKVTEKGKYVELRCDPISGHTALYWYRQSLGQGPEFLIYFQGTGAADDSGLPNDRFFAVRPEGSVSTLKIQRTERGDSAVYLCASSLTRDYTGELFFGEGSRLTVL.

The CDR3 region is CASSRTVAYEQYF. As DNA, the CDR3 is TGTGCCAGCAGTAGGACAGTCGCCTACGAGCAGTACTTC. The chain employs TRBV6-6 and TRBJ2-7; tentative D call: TRBD1 (6 bases). There are 13 residues in the CDR3. The V gene lost 5 bases and the J gene lost 2 bases, with 10 bases spanning the gap. Per the germline V gene, CDR1 is MNHNY and CDR2 is SVGAGI (reference sequence).

This chain connects TRBV6-1 to TRBJ2-1; 13 nucleotides line up with TRBD2. The CDR3 totals 19 residues. CDR1 and CDR2 from the germline V gene are MNHNS and SASEGT. The trim removed 2 bases at V and 1 base at J, leaving 8 bases unmatched. The CDR3 DNA is TGTGCCAGCAGTGAAAAAAAGGGACTAGCGGGAAGGTCCTACAATGAGCAGTTCTTC. Translated: CASSEKKGLAGRSYNEQFF.

The V and J genes are TRBV3-1 (or the pseudogene TRBV3-2) and TRBJ2-1; D remains unclear. Looked up from germline, CDR1 is LGHDT and CDR2 is YNNKEL (reference sequence). The germline V and J ends were trimmed by 3 bases and 5 bases, with 11 bases remaining between them. This CDR3 comprises 14 residues. This CDR3 reads CASSQMGHDNEQFF. The CDR3 DNA follows: TGTGCCAGCAGCCAGATGGGTCACGACAATGAGCAGTTCTTC.

This chain uses TRBV20-1 with TRBJ1-2; 7 nucleotides agree with TRBD1. The CDR3 contains 13 residues. From germline, CDR1 is DFQATT and CDR2 SNEGSKA (reference sequence). J lost 5 bases, V lost 5 bases, and 8 bases had no gene match. CDR3 in DNA: TGCAGTGCTGGTGACAGGGATCGTTATGGCTACACCTTC. The encoded protein is CSAGDRDRYGYTF.